These 21 T cell receptor beta chains share one sample of origin, sequenced in a study of T cell responses to AZD1222 COVID-19 vaccine. Using immunoSEQ multiplex PCR, the repertoire was profiled, and TCRdb retains in-frame clones only, with some absent. The data contain 100,000 to 150,000 clones, 85% to 90% of them seen just once; the ten biggest clones take up around 30%. The sample here was peripheral blood, taken on day 0 of AZD1222 vaccination. The receptors shown here come from an adult in good health.

This clone has a single count. The rearrangement joins TRBV27 to TRBJ2-5; perhaps TRBD1 as D (6 bases). There are 13 residues in the CDR3. From germline, CDR1 is MNHEY and CDR2 SMNVEV (reference sequence). Between the trimmed V and J ends, which lost 1 base and 4 bases, there was a span of 7 bases. The CDR3 DNA reads TGTGCCAGCAGTTTATTAGGGGGAGAGACCCAGTACTTC. Translated, it gives CASSLLGGETQYF.

The chain uses TRBV12-2 and TRBJ1-5. TRBV12-2 represents a pseudogene. The CDR3 totals 18 residues. The CDR3 sequence is CASRFWDRGGGGNQPQHF. DNA of the CDR3: TGTGCAAGTCGCTTTTGGGACCGGGGCGGGGGAGGCAATCAGCCCCAGCATTTT.

The chain combines TRBV6-2 or TRBV6-3 with TRBJ1-1; 8 bases agree with TRBD1. J lost 6 bases, V lost 2 bases, and 5 bases had no gene match. The CDR3 has 14 amino acids. Per the germline V gene, CDR1 is MNHEY and CDR2 is SVGEGT. The DNA for the CDR3 is TGTGCCAGCAGTTACGACAGGGGAATCGCTGAAGCTTTCTTT. It encodes CASSYDRGIAEAFF.

The chain has TRBV9 and TRBJ1-5; D uncertain. The CDR3 extends over 13 amino acids. Between the trimmed V and J ends, which lost 0 bases and 9 bases, there was a span of 10 bases. Germline assignment: CDR1 SGDLS and CDR2 YYNGEE. CDR3 sequence: CASSVGLESPQHF. The CDR3 DNA reads TGTGCCAGCAGCGTAGGGTTGGAATCGCCCCAGCATTTT.

The chain links TRBV5-1 to TRBJ2-5; 9 bases fit TRBD1. Looked up from germline, CDR1 is SGHRS and CDR2 is YFSETQ. Losses at the gene ends were 4 bases for V and 1 base for J; bases not matched to a gene: 8. The CDR3 is 16 residues long. CDR3 nucleotide sequence: TGCGCCAGCAGCCCTCTCGGACAGGGGATCCAAGAGACCCAGTACTTC. Translated: CASSPLGQGIQETQYF.

The CDR3 spells CASSYSGRTDTQYF. CDR3 DNA: TGTGCCAGCAGCTATAGCGGGAGAACAGATACGCAGTATTTT. This chain connects TRBV11-1 to TRBJ2-3; 9 nucleotides align to TRBD2. The CDR3 has 14 residues. The V gene end was trimmed by 4 bases and the J gene end by 3 bases; junction bases not matched to a gene: 2. The germline CDR1 and CDR2 sequences are SGHAT and FQDESV (reference sequence).

Notes on this clone: One end of the junction fails to match germline, which may point to a read error. The chain carries TRBV29-1 and TRBJ1-2; the D is unclear. This CDR3 has 10 amino acids. Germline CDR1 and CDR2: SQVTM and ANQGSEA. The CDR3 loop is CSVEFRGVAF. The CDR3 DNA reads as TGCAGCGTTGAATTCCGTGGCGTCGCCTTC.

The rearrangement uses TRBV18 and TRBJ2-3; D gene ambiguous. Germline V gene data show CDR1 as KGHSH and CDR2 as LQKENI. This CDR3 has 13 amino acids. V was shortened by 2 bases and J by 4 bases, with 7 bases between the two germline ends. In DNA form, the CDR3 reads TGTGCCAGCTCACCATTAGTTTCAGATACGCAGTATTTT. This sequence encodes CASSPLVSDTQYF.

This clone was observed a single time. This sequence joins TRBV5-6 and TRBJ2-2, with a possible D match to TRBD1 (5 bases). V was trimmed by 0 bases and J by 0 bases, leaving 12 bases between them. CDR3 length: 17 amino acids. From germline, CDR1 is SGHDT and CDR2 YYEEEE. CDR3 region: CASSLALGLTNTGELFF. The CDR3 coding sequence is TGTGCCAGCAGCTTGGCCTTGGGGCTGACGAACACCGGGGAGCTGTTTTTT.

The chain joins TRBV12-3 or TRBV12-4 to TRBJ2-3; possible D gene TRBD1, 6 bases. The germline V and J ends were trimmed by 8 bases and 10 bases, with 13 bases remaining between them. The CDR3 is made up of 11 amino acids. The CDR3 sequence: CASCHSGAQYF. CDR3 bases: TGTGCCAGCTGCCACTCAGGGGCGCAGTATTTT.

The genes are TRBV19 and TRBJ2-1, with 13 bases identical to TRBD2. CDR3 size: 14 residues. After removal of 9 bases from V and 5 bases from J, the junction contained 4 bases not matched to a gene. In germline, CDR1 is LNHDA, CDR2 SQIVND (reference sequence). CDR3 amino acids: CASRGLAGNNEQFF. Written as DNA, the CDR3 is TGTGCCAGCCGGGGACTAGCGGGAAACAATGAGCAGTTCTTC.

The gene calls are TRBV19 and TRBJ1-5; 9 nucleotides match TRBD1. V was clipped by 4 bases and J by 5 bases; unmatched bases: 0. This CDR3 has 13 amino acids. Germline assignment: CDR1 LNHDA and CDR2 SQIVND (reference sequence). The CDR3 is CASSRDRDQPQHF. In DNA, the CDR3 is TGTGCCAGTAGTAGGGACAGGGATCAGCCCCAGCATTTT.

The J gene is TRBJ2-1, the V gene TRBV19; 7 nucleotides line up with TRBD1. Germline assignment: CDR1 LNHDA and CDR2 SQIVND (reference sequence). J lost 2 bases, V lost 5 bases, and 3 bases had no gene match. The CDR3 contains 14 residues. The DNA for the CDR3 is TGTGCCAGTAGTCCCGGACAGGCCTACAATGAGCAGTTCTTC. Its translation is CASSPGQAYNEQFF.

In this sample, this clone turned up a few times. The genes are TRBV29-1 and TRBJ2-7; D is possibly TRBD1 (6 bases). The V end lost 4 bases, the J end lost 2 bases, and 18 bases lay between the germline ends. CDR1 is SQVTM and CDR2 is ANQGSEA in the germline V gene. This CDR3 contains 15 residues. The CDR3 spells CSVGFLQGRPYEQYF. The CDR3 bases are TGCAGCGTTGGTTTTTTGCAGGGGCGCCCCTACGAGCAGTACTTC.

The chain employs TRBV18 and TRBJ1-1; possible D gene TRBD1, 6 bases. The CDR3 loop spans 13 amino acids. V lost 6 bases, J lost 6 bases, and 14 bases lay in between. Germline values: CDR1 KGHSH, CDR2 LQKENI. The CDR3 here is CASSQQGPPEAFF. CDR3 DNA sequence: TGTGCCAGCTCCCAACAGGGTCCCCCTGAAGCTTTCTTT.

The chain joins TRBV5-1 to TRBJ1-1, with D uncertain. The germline CDR1 and CDR2 sequences are SGHRS and YFSETQ. V was cut by 0 bases and J by 0 bases, with 6 bases left in between. The CDR3 is 14 amino acids. The CDR3 is CASSLATMNTEAFF. The CDR3 nucleotides read TGCGCCAGCAGCTTGGCCACCATGAACACTGAAGCTTTCTTT.

CDR3: CASSLDRALGVEQYF. The CDR3 DNA sequence: TGTGCCAGCAGCTTAGACAGAGCACTGGGGGTCGAGCAGTACTTC. This chain links TRBV7-9 with TRBJ2-7, with D possibly called TRBD1 or TRBD2 (5 bases each). The CDR3 contains 15 residues. CDR1 is SEHNR and CDR2 is FQNEAQ in the germline V gene (reference sequence). The V gene lost 1 base and the J gene lost 6 bases, with 16 bases spanning the gap. The variable domain in full, with the rest retrieved from reference TRBV7-9 and TRBJ2-7, is DTGVSQNPRHKITKRGQNVTFRCDPISEHNRLYWYRQTLGQGPEFLTYFQNEAQLEKSRLLSDRFSAERPKGSFSTLEIQRTEQGDSAMYLCASSLDRALGVEQYFGPGTRLTVT.

This clone was seen more than once but under ten times. The J gene is TRBJ1-2, the V gene TRBV29-1, with D possibly matching TRBD1 (5 bases). CDR3 length equals 15 residues. V was pared by 4 bases and J by 5 bases, with 20 bases between. Germline values: CDR1 SQVTM, CDR2 ANQGSEA. The DNA for the CDR3 is TGCAGCGTTGTCTCTGGGGCAGGGTTGGGTTATGGCTACACCTTC. This gives the protein CSVVSGAGLGYGYTF.

The chain links TRBV6-5 to TRBJ2-7; 7 nucleotides agree with TRBD2. The CDR3 is 15 amino acids. Germline values: CDR1 MNHEY, CDR2 SVGAGI. Germline trimming cut 4 bases from V and 6 bases from J; bases unmatched to any gene: 12. The CDR3 DNA reads TGTGCCAGCAGTTTCTCCTCTGGCGGGAGAGGCGAGCAGTACTTC. Translating gives CASSFSSGGRGEQYF.

This clone showed up just once. The chain is built from TRBV5-8 and TRBJ1-4; no clear D. The CDR3 length is 13 residues. Between the trimmed V and J ends, which lost 4 bases and 5 bases, there was a span of 9 bases. CDR1 is SGHTS, CDR2 YDEGEE, per germline. This CDR3 reads CASSAGWNEKLFF. The CDR3 nucleotides read TGTGCCAGCAGCGCGGGATGGAATGAAAAACTGTTTTTT.

The chain recombines TRBV24-1 with TRBJ2-2; D remains unclear. Germline lookup yields CDR1 KGHDR and CDR2 SFDVKD. The CDR3 has 14 amino acids. The V end lost 9 bases, the J end lost 4 bases, and 14 bases lay between the germline ends. CDR3 protein: CATSSPGPTGELFF. CDR3 nucleotides: TGTGCCACCTCATCCCCCGGGCCCACCGGGGAGCTGTTTTTT.